This record concerns one T cell receptor beta chain sequence. This clone's antigen is unknown. Per-nucleotide qualities are absent, and no much larger clonotype sits a single base away. The receptor library was made with the immunoSEQ multiplex PCR assay. For the multiplex PCR, a mixture combining 60 forward primers for TCR Vbeta segments and 13 reverse primers for TCR Jbeta segments was used. The CDR3 region of rearranged TCR beta genes was amplified from genomic DNA by a multiplex PCR assay. On the Illumina HiSeq System, the amplified TCR beta libraries were sequenced as 87-base-pair reads. Under the source paper's analysis protocol: Across the roughly 600 repertoires, a later analysis counted about 81 million unique TCR beta chains, approximately 12 million of which were shared by at least two donors. Raw reads were error-corrected and collapsed into unique sequences by a nearest-neighbor algorithm in which closely related sequences were merged to remove PCR and sequencing errors. Alignment of CDR3 sequences to IMGT reference sequences was used to assign V, D and J gene segments. For a sequence to be retained, a match of at least six nucleotides to both a V gene segment and a J gene segment was required. Rearrangements were called productive when the CDR3 lacked stop codons and stayed in frame with V and J; all others were non-productive. Following IMGT convention, CDR3 was defined as the stretch from the second conserved V-encoded cysteine up to the conserved J-encoded phenylalanine. Sequences without an unambiguous match to a single V gene segment were excluded from the earlier analysis of several hundred of the donors. In an earlier analysis of 587 of the donors, V segments were called functional above 56.7% productive rearrangements and were called segregating when the between-donor standard deviation exceeded 5%. A statistical classification framework was built for diagnosing cytomegalovirus status from the catalog of TCR beta chain sequences. A later analysis assigned V and J genes by comparing TCR nucleotide sequences with IMGT/GENE-DB human TR gene sequences. The TCRdist pipeline was used in a later analysis to assign CDR3 sequences and most-parsimonious VDJ recombination scenarios. In a later analysis, each TCR beta chain was defined by its CDR3 amino acid sequence together with its V-gene family, and reads lacking a unique V-gene family were excluded. As a way to deal with suspected cross-contamination and a sequencing artifact, a later analysis dropped 450 to 600 nucleotide sequences that were highly shared and had low generation probability. For each public chain, a later analysis derived a clonal expansion index from normalized ranks of inferred template counts within each repertoire. A later analysis computed generation probabilities with a VDJ recombination model fitted to out-of-frame rearrangements, and checked the results against IGoR. In a later analysis, hypergeometric tests were used to score TCR-TCR, TCR-HLA and TCR-CMV co-occurrence, with a repertoire-size bias correction applied to TCR pairs. A later analysis estimated false discovery rates by permuting HLA or CMV assignments 20 times. A later analysis grouped co-occurring TCRs with DBSCAN, adding TCRdist sequence similarity when clustering within HLA-allele-positive subsets. For co-occurrence clustering, repertoires with fewer than 30,000 or more than 120,000 public chains were excluded, along with a handful of repertoires with anomalous nucleotide sharing. The immuneACCESS repertoire file appears here via TCRdb, limited to in-frame rearrangements. These files lack a portion of the clones; in checked studies, under half of the deficit traces to unresolved V genes, and the cause of the others is not known. Clonal size and the V and J genes are those of that table, whereas D and trimming came from the DNA. The sample has some 100,000 clones on record, 80% to 85% of them singletons. The top ten clonotypes cover around 2.2% of the sample.

This record comes from a study of cytomegalovirus exposure and HLA in healthy donors (dated by TCRdb to 2015 to 2018). Study-wide context: An earlier analysis of around 600 of the donors reported roughly 300 Gb of sequence data and some 100 million unique TCR beta sequences from about 200 million T cells. An early release that covered approximately 600 HLA-typed donors contained approximately 320 gigabases of sequencing data and approximately 85 million unique TCR sequences. The genetic ancestry cluster associated with self-reported Caucasian donors included 81% of the roughly 410 genotyped donors. The study was designed to test whether signatures of past pathogen exposure could be identified by cataloging public T cell receptors. The study profiled the T cell repertoires of hundreds of subjects by immunosequencing and related them to cytomegalovirus serostatus. Along with the approximately 600-subject first cohort, a separate validation cohort of over a hundred different subjects was used. To predict cytomegalovirus infection status, the study brought together high-throughput TCR immunosequencing, statistical association of individual TCRs with disease status, and machine learning. In a later analysis, previously published TCR beta repertoires from 666 donors were re-analyzed and high-resolution HLA genotyping was added so that TCR occurrence patterns could be studied. Rather than using new phenotypic data, the later analysis identified candidate immune exposures from TCR beta sequences and from how often those sequences occurred across donors. An earlier analysis of 587 of the donors used high-throughput TCR beta sequencing to judge whether each TCR beta V gene segment behaved as functional or pseudogenic. Donor age, sex, ethnicity and CMV serostatus were collected together with the repertoire data. Genome-wide SNP genotypes for about 60% of the 666 donors were used in a later genetic analysis, which treated that subset as a discovery cohort. Every discovery cohort repertoire had been produced on one sequencing platform. Both class I and class II loci were covered by HLA typing, at four-digit resolution. The number of donors typed differed by locus, with 629-630 for A, B, C, DRB1 and DQB1, roughly 520 for DQA1, about 610 for DPA1, and 472 for DPB1. Roughly five DR-DQ haplotypes were handled as single units for association and clustering, since linkage in the cohort was strong. On average, approximately 250,000 unique TCR beta nucleotide sequences were sequenced per donor among some 420 genotyped donors of the cohort, with 15% to 20% of those sequences being non-productive.

CDR1 is given as ENHRY and CDR2 as SYGVKD, both from the germline V gene. V drops 3 bases and J drops 4 bases, leaving 16 bases in between. From cysteine to phenylalanine, the CDR3 is 15 amino acids long. Only the CDR3 part of the read is kept: 45 bases, read in frame from the first base. In total, 600 or so healthy bone marrow donors made up the cohort. Cohort members were all nominally healthy when sampled, although unrecorded immune exposures were likely present. The donor was CMV seronegative and belonged to the group of around 350 seronegative cohort members. Every donor gave a peripheral blood sample, and the peripheral blood mononuclear cells from that sample were used for TCR beta sequencing. The Qiagen DNeasy Blood Extraction Kit was used to extract genomic DNA from the blood cell samples. Study-wide conclusions, independent of this receptor: In vitro tests confirmed that a few of the cytomegalovirus-associated TCR beta chains recognize cytomegalovirus antigens. A later genetic analysis reported fewer N-insertions in productive TCRs among donors in an Asian-associated ancestry cluster than the roughly 640-donor mean. In an earlier analysis of approximately 600 of the donors, most TCR beta V segments were observed in productive rearrangements about 87% or about 30% of the time, broadly matching IMGT annotations. Because HLA typing was missing for some donors at each locus, association tests included only the typed subset. Specific HLA alleles were associated with 15,000 to 20,000 TCR beta sequences at a false discovery rate of 0.05 in a later analysis. Across donors, most TCR sequences were observed very rarely, whereas some public TCRs were present in many individuals. Because counts were too low, 15 to 20 rarely observed V segments, including chromosome 9 orphons, were excluded from the earlier analysis of 587 of the donors. The presence/absence analyses assumed that sequencing depth was roughly uniform across donors, and that assumption may not be true. The cohort was sequenced for TCR beta chains only, and without alpha or paired-chain data the features that could be detected were limited. Assigning TCR associations to individual alleles was difficult when HLA alleles, especially DR and DQ, strongly co-occurred. In a later analysis, HLA-associated TCR beta chains showed more clonal expansion and lower generation probabilities than non-associated chains that were equally common. According to a later analysis, parvovirus B19, influenza, CMV and Epstein-Barr virus appeared linked to several top co-occurrence clusters. In a later analysis, TCR association rates were found to vary across HLA loci, with the most associated TCRs seen for DRB1 alleles and the fewest for HLA-C alleles. A total of 150 or so TCR beta chains were listed by the study as associated with cytomegalovirus. Cytomegalovirus status was reported to be diagnosed by the classifier with high specificity and sensitivity in both the original and validation cohorts. The authors suggested that the approach could potentially be generalized to other disease states and immunological phenotypes. A later analysis found that most CMV-associated TCR beta chains appeared HLA-restricted, with HLA associations seemingly driven largely by CMV exposure. The sequencing pipeline was judged likely to have produced a cluster of highly shared sequence variants as a technical artifact. An association between a missense DCLRE1C variant and V-gene and J-gene trimming of TCR beta chains was found in a later genetic analysis and replicated in an independent cohort. A further reported finding was that TCR beta sequences accurately predicted the HLA-A and HLA-B alleles for most subjects in the first cohort. Because the 87-base-pair reads could not distinguish some IMGT-functional V segments, including TRBV6-2 and TRBV6-3, those segments were excluded. CMV serostatus was the only immune exposure information available for the cohort. Correlated functional status among segregating V segments might be attributable to linkage disequilibrium, but an unknown experimental factor could not be ruled out.

The rearrangement combines TRBV10-3 with TRBJ2-7, and the D gene may be TRBD2, 5 bases matching. The sequenced sample was PBMCs. This receptor was obtained from a woman aged 25 to 39 in good health and CMV-seronegative. In nucleotides, the sequence is TGTGCCATCAGTGAATCACTAGGGTTGGCGTACGAGCAGTACTTC. This sequence encodes CAISESLGLAYEQYF.